Shown below are 14 T cell receptor beta chains from a single sample sequenced in a study of CD8+CD57+ T cells in acquired aplastic anemia. Genomic DNA, the template, was used for profiling of the TCR beta VDJ and CDR3. One entry per CDR3 protein results from TCRdb running MiXCR on the reads. This sample has more than 250,000 distinct CDR3 sequences, with 45% to 70% found just once. Sequenced input: sorted CD4+, CD8+, or CD8+CD57+ T cells (not recorded which) from PBMCs. The origin of the receptors is a human donor with severe aplastic anemia or a healthy control (not recorded which).

Ten or more counts support this clonotype. The chain is built from TRBV19 and TRBJ2-1, with 9 bases that match TRBD2. From germline, CDR1 is LNHDA and CDR2 SQIVND (reference sequence). V was pared by 4 bases and J by 12 bases, with 13 bases of the junction left unmatched. The length of the CDR3 is 15 residues. CDR3 DNA sequence: TGTGCCAGTAGTACTGGGACTAGCCCGGGCGGGGGGCAGTTCTTC. Protein sequence: CASSTGTSPGGGQFF. Full variable domain (rest looked up from reference TRBV19 and TRBJ2-1): DGGITQSPKYLFRKEGQNVTLSCEQNLNHDAMYWYRQDPGQGLRLIYYSQIVNDFQKGDIAEGYSVSREKKESFPLTVTSAQKNPTAFYLCASSTGTSPGGGQFFGPGTRLTVL.

This clonotype appeared a few times. The genes are TRBV7-8 and TRBJ2-7; no clear D gene. The germline V gene has CDR1 SGHVS and CDR2 FQNEAQ. Trimming shortened V by 1 base and J by 7 bases, and 14 bases separated the two germline ends. The CDR3 consists of 14 residues. CDR3: CASSLDGSVAEQYF. The CDR3 DNA sequence: TGTGCCAGCAGCTTAGATGGTTCTGTGGCAGAGCAGTACTTC.

Details on this clonotype: A read error may account for a junction end that differs from germline. This chain joins TRBV12-3 or TRBV12-4 and TRBJ2-1; 7 nucleotides agree with TRBD2. CDR3 size: 15 residues. For the CDR3, the DNA is TGTGCCAGCGGTCGGGGAGCGGGGCAGCCCAATGAGCAGCTCTTC. Translating it yields CASGRGAGQPNEQLF.

This clonotype has a handful of counts. The chain employs TRBV5-1 and TRBJ2-7; a weak D match, TRBD1 (5 bases). CDR3 size: 14 residues. Trimming pared 3 bases from V and 0 bases from J, leaving 10 bases between. Germline CDR1 SGHRS, CDR2 YFSETQ. As DNA, the CDR3 is TGCGCCAGCAGCTGGGGCGCCAGCTCCTACGAGCAGTACTTC. It codes for CASSWGASSYEQYF.

This clonotype was seen more than once but under ten times. The J gene is TRBJ2-5, the V gene TRBV7-2, with D uncertain. V shed 3 bases and J shed 6 bases, with 14 bases lying between them. From germline, CDR1 is SGHTA and CDR2 FQGNSA. The CDR3 extends over 14 amino acids. The CDR3 region has the DNA TGTGCCAGCAGCTTTGGGCCCCAGAGCCAGACCCAGTACTTC. This gives the protein CASSFGPQSQTQYF.

The chain is built from TRBV7-2 and TRBJ2-7; the D is unclear. This CDR3 is built from 16 residues. The V gene lost 5 bases and the J gene lost 2 bases, with 19 bases spanning the gap. CDR1 and CDR2 (germline): SGHTA, FQGNSA. The CDR3 DNA sequence: TGTGCCAGCAGCCCACAACACGGAATTGTGGCCTACGAGCAGTACTTC. It translates to CASSPQHGIVAYEQYF.

At least ten counts were recorded for this clonotype. V is TRBV20-1 and J is TRBJ2-7; D gene ambiguous. V dropped 3 bases and J dropped 3 bases, with 15 bases sitting between them. This CDR3 has 14 amino acids. CDR1 is DFQATT, CDR2 SNEGSKA, per germline (reference sequence). The CDR3 is CSARASQAIYEQYF. The CDR3 nucleotides read TGCAGTGCTAGGGCGAGTCAGGCAATCTACGAGCAGTACTTC.

The gene calls are TRBV29-1 and TRBJ1-5; 8 bases map to TRBD1. The V segment lost 7 bases and the J segment 2 bases; nucleotides outside the gene matches: 4. CDR3 length equals 13 residues. The germline CDR1 and CDR2 sequences are SQVTM and ANQGSEA. CDR3 in amino acids: CSASDRGNQPQHF. The CDR3 bases are TGCAGCGCCTCGGACAGGGGCAATCAGCCCCAGCATTTT.

This chain joins TRBV5-1 and TRBJ1-3; 10 positions match TRBD1. J was trimmed by 6 bases and V by 3 bases; bases with no gene match: 3. Per the germline V gene, CDR1 is SGHRS and CDR2 is YFSETQ. The CDR3 consists of 14 residues. CDR3 loop: CASSSGTGVNTIYF. The CDR3 DNA sequence: TGCGCCAGCAGCTCCGGGACAGGGGTAAACACCATATATTTT.

The chain links TRBV29-1 to TRBJ2-1; D gene ambiguous. The germline V gene encodes CDR1 SQVTM and CDR2 ANQGSEA. The CDR3 has 10 residues. V lost 6 bases, J lost 4 bases, and 4 bases lay in between. The CDR3: CSVAYNEQFF. In DNA form, the CDR3 reads TGCAGCGTCGCGTACAATGAGCAGTTCTTC.

This clonotype was observed a handful of times. The chain employs TRBV7-6 and TRBJ1-6; 10 nucleotides align to TRBD1. The germline V gene has CDR1 SGHVS and CDR2 FNYEAQ. V trimming: 1 base; J trimming: 12 bases; junction bases outside the gene matches: 6. CDR3 size: 15 residues. Written as DNA, the CDR3 is TGTGCCAGCAGCTTAGGTGTAGGGACAGGGGAACCCCTCCACTTT. It translates to CASSLGVGTGEPLHF.

Notes on this clonotype: No conserved phenylalanine or tryptophan ends this CDR3, so it is likely a read error. The chain couples TRBV7-2 to TRBJ2-1; 11 nucleotides agree with TRBD2. Trimming at V came to 4 bases and at J to 7 bases, leaving 6 bases not matched to a gene. Germline V lookup: CDR1 SGHTA, CDR2 FQGNSA. The CDR3 runs to 15 residues. CDR3 sequence reads: CASSSSTSGTNEQFL. CDR3 sequence (DNA): TGTGCCAGCAGCTCATCGACTAGCGGGACTAATGAGCAGTTCCTC.

This clonotype was seen a single time. The chain uses TRBV19 and TRBJ2-6, with a weak D call TRBD1 (5 bases). The CDR3 runs 17 residues. Germline V gene lookup returns CDR1 LNHDA and CDR2 SQIVND (reference sequence). Trimming took off 3 bases at V and 0 bases at J, with 12 bases between the two ends. This chain's CDR3 is CASSIQGRISGANVLTF. The CDR3 DNA reads as TGTGCCAGTAGTATCCAGGGTAGAATCTCTGGGGCCAACGTCCTGACTTTC.

In this sample, this clonotype turned up once. The rearrangement links TRBV4-1 to TRBJ2-1, with 11 nucleotides matching TRBD2. Germline trimming cut 4 bases from V and 6 bases from J; bases unmatched to any gene: 8. Germline lookup yields CDR1 MGHRA and CDR2 YSYEKL. The CDR3 sequence is 16 residues long. This chain's CDR3 is CASSPGLAGRINEQFF. As DNA, the CDR3 is TGCGCCAGCAGCCCAGGACTAGCGGGCCGGATCAATGAGCAGTTCTTC.